These 12 T cell receptor beta chains were all obtained from the same sample, sequenced in a study of OX40 agonist ivuxolimab in advanced cancers. Method: immunoSEQ multiplex PCR; TCRdb's copy keeps in-frame clones and lacks some. The sample lists 60,000 to 90,000 clones, about nine tenths occurring once. The sample consisted of CD4+ or CD8+ T cells sorted from blood, taken in a trial of the OX40 agonist ivuxolimab. All receptors derive from an adult with an advanced solid tumor such as melanoma, head and neck, liver or kidney cancer.

The CDR3 region has the DNA TGCGCCAGCAGCCAAGAAATGGGACAGTCGGACGAGCAGTACTTC. It translates to CASSQEMGQSDEQYF. This chain connects TRBV4-3 to TRBJ2-7; 7 bases align to TRBD1. Trimming removed 0 bases from V and 5 bases from J; junction bases left unmatched: 7. Germline-derived CDR1 and CDR2 are LGHNA and YSLEER. This CDR3 contains 15 residues.

The chain links TRBV27 to TRBJ2-1, with 8 bases matching TRBD2. The CDR3 contains 16 residues. Germline V gives CDR1 MNHEY, CDR2 SMNVEV (reference sequence). Trimming took 3 bases from V and 0 from J; bases not matched to a gene: 4. The CDR3 bases are TGTGCCAGCAGTTTCGGACTAGCCTACTCCTACAATGAGCAGTTCTTC. Its protein is CASSFGLAYSYNEQFF.

The chain links TRBV6-5 to TRBJ1-5; D perhaps matches TRBD1 (6 bases). V lost 2 bases to trimming and J lost 4 bases, with 9 bases between them. The CDR3 sequence is 14 residues long. Germline-derived CDR1 and CDR2 are MNHEY and SVGAGI. CDR3 in amino acids: CASSYTQGNQPQHF. CDR3 sequence (DNA): TGTGCCAGCAGTTACACACAGGGAAATCAGCCCCAGCATTTT.

The V gene is TRBV5-1, the J gene TRBJ2-3, with unresolved D. From germline, CDR1 is SGHRS and CDR2 YFSETQ. V shed 0 bases and J shed 6 bases, with 11 bases lying between them. This CDR3 is 14 amino acids long. The CDR3 spells CASSLAPLPDTQYF. In DNA form, the CDR3 reads TGCGCCAGCAGCTTGGCTCCTCTCCCCGATACGCAGTATTTT.

The rearrangement uses TRBV19 and TRBJ1-3; D gene ambiguous. Germline V gene lookup returns CDR1 LNHDA and CDR2 SQIVND (reference sequence). This CDR3 is 15 amino acids long. Trimming pared 4 bases from V and 1 base from J, leaving 11 bases between. CDR3 in amino acids: CASSSPFWSGNTIYF. The CDR3 coding sequence is TGTGCCAGTAGTAGCCCCTTTTGGTCTGGAAACACCATATATTTT.

The J gene is TRBJ2-3, the V gene TRBV29-1; 11 nucleotides line up with TRBD1. This CDR3 contains 13 residues. Germline-derived CDR1 and CDR2 are SQVTM and ANQGSEA. V was pared by 8 bases and J by 3 bases, with 4 bases of the junction left unmatched. This chain's CDR3 is CSTGTGGTDTQYF. The CDR3 DNA follows: TGCAGCACCGGGACAGGGGGAACAGATACGCAGTATTTT.

This clone was seen a handful of times. V and J are TRBV5-1 and TRBJ1-2; D gene uncertain. The CDR3 extends over 15 amino acids. Looked up from germline, CDR1 is SGHRS and CDR2 is YFSETQ. V gave up 2 bases and J gave up 6 bases, with 17 bases separating them. For the CDR3, the DNA is TGCGCCAGCAGCTTTGGATGGGTGGATGAGGATGGCTACACCTTC. It yields the protein CASSFGWVDEDGYTF.

For the CDR3, the DNA is TGTGCCAGCAGTTCCCCCGGCTCTAGCGGGATATACAATGAGCAGTTCTTC. Residues: CASSSPGSSGIYNEQFF. This sequence joins TRBV27 and TRBJ2-1, with TRBD2 matching over 9 bases. Trimming removed 4 bases from V and 4 bases from J; junction bases left unmatched: 11. Per the germline V gene, CDR1 is MNHEY and CDR2 is SMNVEV (reference sequence). The CDR3 is 17 amino acids.

The gene calls are TRBV9 and TRBJ2-3, with D hard to call. The germline V gene has CDR1 SGDLS and CDR2 YYNGEE. This CDR3 is 13 amino acids long. V lost 2 bases and J 0 bases, leaving 4 bases between the germline ends. The CDR3 bases are TGTGCCAGCAGCGTCTCGAGCACAGATACGCAGTATTTT. Protein: CASSVSSTDTQYF.

The chain couples TRBV29-1 to TRBJ1-3, with D possibly matching TRBD1 (5 bases). V shed 7 bases and J shed 4 bases, with 11 bases lying between them. This CDR3 has 12 residues. Per the germline V gene, CDR1 is SQVTM and CDR2 is ANQGSEA. In DNA, the CDR3 is TGCAGCGCCCTGTCAGGGGGAAACACCATATATTTT. Translated: CSALSGGNTIYF. The full variable domain, completed using reference TRBV29-1 and TRBJ1-3, is SAVISQKPSRDICQRGTSLTIQCQVDSQVTMMFWYRQQPGQSLTLIATANQGSEATYESGFVIDKFPISRPNLTFSTLTVSNMSPEDSSIYLCSALSGGNTIYFGEGSWLTVV.

J is TRBJ2-7 and V is TRBV6-1, with 10 bases lining up with TRBD2. With 7 bases clipped from V and 2 bases from J, the junction kept 5 bases outside the gene matches. Germline assignment: CDR1 MNHNS and CDR2 SASEGT. This CDR3 has 14 amino acids. CDR3 coding DNA: TGTGCCAGCATTAGAAGCGGGGGGGCCTACGAGCAGTACTTC. This gives the protein CASIRSGGAYEQYF.

The chain employs TRBV5-4 and TRBJ1-4, with D possibly matching TRBD1 (6 bases). This CDR3 has 15 amino acids. Germline V gives CDR1 SGHNT, CDR2 YYREEE (reference sequence). Trimming left V 3 bases short and J 3 bases short, with 12 bases between. CDR3 loop: CASSSKQGANEKLFF. CDR3 sequence (DNA): TGTGCCAGCAGCTCCAAACAGGGCGCTAATGAAAAACTGTTTTTT. Combining the CDR3 with reference TRBV5-4 and TRBJ1-4 gives the whole variable domain ETGVTQSPTHLIKTRGQQVTLRCSSQSGHNTVSWYQQALGQGPQFIFQYYREEENGRGNFPPRFSGLQFPNYSSELNVNALELDDSALYLCASSSKQGANEKLFFGSGTQLSVL.